Listed here are 12 T cell receptor beta chains from one sample, sequenced in a study of PD-1 and CTLA-4 blockade in melanoma. Produced via immunoSEQ multiplex PCR; TCRdb's table is partial and in-frame only. The data show 30,000 or so clones, approximately 90% seen once. The sequences come from CD8+ T cells from peripheral blood, collected from a patient given anti-PD-1 treatment. The source of these receptors is a human donor with melanoma.

J is TRBJ2-3 and V is TRBV24-1, with D perhaps being TRBD1 or TRBD2 (5 bases each). The germline V gene has CDR1 KGHDR and CDR2 SFDVKD. The ends were cut back, 3 bases at V and 2 bases at J, with 11 bases in the middle. The CDR3 totals 15 residues. The CDR3 DNA follows: TGTGCCACCAGTGATACGTCCGGGGCCACAGATACGCAGTATTTT. It encodes CATSDTSGATDTQYF.

This rearrangement joins TRBV19 to TRBJ2-5; tentatively, D is TRBD1 or TRBD2 (5 bases each). V was clipped by 3 bases and J by 13 bases, with 12 bases between them. The CDR3 contains 11 residues. Germline assignment: CDR1 LNHDA and CDR2 SQIVND (reference sequence). Here the CDR3 DNA reads TGTGCCAGTAGTATGGGGACGGCGAGGTACTTC. Amino acids: CASSMGTARYF.

This chain connects TRBV7-3 to TRBJ2-1; 7 bases are a match to TRBD2. CDR3 length: 17 residues. The germline V gene encodes CDR1 SGHTA and CDR2 FQGTGA. The junction had 11 bases not matched to a gene; V was cut back by 0 bases and J by 6 bases. CDR3 sequence (DNA): TGTGCCAGCAGCTTAACGAGACCGGGGGAGGGTCCCAATGAGCAGTTCTTC. It yields the protein CASSLTRPGEGPNEQFF.

V gene TRBV2 combines with J gene TRBJ2-7; D gene ambiguous. Per the germline V gene, CDR1 is SNHLY and CDR2 is FYNNEI. The CDR3 contains 15 residues. The V end was cut by 3 bases, the J end by 1 base, with 13 bases between. Written as DNA, the CDR3 is TGTGCCAGCAGTGACGGTTACGGCGGTTCCTACGAGCAGTACTTC. It encodes CASSDGYGGSYEQYF.

This clone was recorded once. The chain is built from TRBV10-1 and TRBJ2-2; 8 nucleotides line up with TRBD1. With 10 bases clipped from V and 3 bases from J, the junction kept 10 bases outside the gene matches. The CDR3 runs 15 residues. The germline CDR1 and CDR2 sequences are WNHNN and SYGVQD (reference sequence). The CDR3 is CATSTGTGDTGELFF. DNA of the CDR3: TGCGCCACTTCCACCGGGACAGGAGACACCGGGGAGCTGTTTTTT.

The chain links TRBV28 to TRBJ1-4; D is possibly TRBD1 (6 bases). The V gene's germline CDR1 is MDHEN and CDR2 SYDVKM. The CDR3 consists of 16 residues. V was trimmed by 3 bases and J by 0 bases, leaving 11 bases between them. CDR3 sequence (DNA): TGTGCCAGCAGTTTGTTTTCAGGGGCAACTAATGAAAAACTGTTTTTT. It codes for CASSLFSGATNEKLFF.

The J gene is TRBJ1-1, the V gene TRBV7-9; D not certain. V lost 5 bases to trimming and J lost 1 base, with 8 bases between them. CDR1 is SEHNR and CDR2 is FQNEAQ in the germline V gene (reference sequence). The CDR3 is 13 residues long. In DNA, the CDR3 is TGTGCCAGCAGCCCAGGCTGGAACACTGAAGCTTTCTTT. It is translated as CASSPGWNTEAFF.

The CDR3 reads CASSYSTGDQGYGYTF. The CDR3 DNA is TGTGCCAGCAGTTACTCGACCGGGGATCAGGGCTATGGCTACACCTTC. The chain employs TRBV6-5 and TRBJ1-2, with D possibly matching TRBD1 (5 bases). This CDR3 is 16 amino acids long. Looked up from germline, CDR1 is MNHEY and CDR2 is SVGAGI. V was cut by 0 bases and J by 4 bases, with 15 bases left in between.

CDR3 sequence: CASSKRQGAPGDEQYF. The CDR3 DNA reads TGTGCCAGCAGCAAGCGACAGGGAGCCCCCGGGGACGAGCAGTACTTC. The J gene is TRBJ2-7, the V gene TRBV11-1; 7 bases agree with TRBD1. CDR1 SGHAT and CDR2 FQDESV come from the germline V gene (reference sequence). This CDR3 contains 16 residues. V was clipped by 5 bases and J by 5 bases; unmatched bases: 15.

The chain couples TRBV7-9 to TRBJ2-7; a weak D match, TRBD1 (5 bases). Germline assignment: CDR1 SEHNR and CDR2 FQNEAQ (reference sequence). V gave up 7 bases and J gave up 6 bases, with 13 bases separating them. The CDR3 runs to 12 residues. This CDR3 is CASTERGTEQYF. CDR3 bases: TGTGCCAGCACCGAAAGGGGAACCGAGCAGTACTTC.

V usage is TRBV9 and J usage is TRBJ2-5; 13 bases align to TRBD2. This CDR3 spans 15 amino acids. The trim removed 2 bases at V and 4 bases at J, leaving 2 bases unmatched. Germline V gives CDR1 SGDLS, CDR2 YYNGEE. CDR3 sequence (DNA): TGTGCCAGCAGCGTGGGGACTAGCGGGGTAGAGACCCAGTACTTC. This translates into CASSVGTSGVETQYF.

The chain combines TRBV11-2 with TRBJ2-7, with D unresolved. The CDR3 sequence is 13 residues long. Germline V gives CDR1 SGHAT, CDR2 FQNNGV. V was trimmed by 1 base and J by 3 bases, leaving 7 bases between them. This CDR3 is CASSLVDLYEQYF. The CDR3 DNA follows: TGTGCCAGCAGCTTAGTGGACCTCTACGAGCAGTACTTC.